The next 8 T cell receptor beta chains were all read from a single sample in a study of technical replicates of blood from a handful of donors. Sequencing used immunoSEQ multiplex PCR; TCRdb keeps in-frame clones, though not all of them. This sample yields some 50,000 clones, of which around 95% are seen a single time; 0.2% to 0.25% belongs to the top ten. Sequencing was carried out using T cells isolated from PBMCs. Every receptor here comes from a human donor in good health.

The V call is TRBV6-5, the J call TRBJ1-6; 10 bases map to TRBD1. The CDR3 is 16 amino acids. Losses at the gene ends were 4 bases for V and 10 bases for J; bases not matched to a gene: 10. CDR1 is MNHEY and CDR2 is SVGAGI in the germline V gene. CDR3 sequence: CASSLNRDRGYSPLHF. DNA of the CDR3: TGTGCCAGCAGTTTAAACCGGGACAGGGGTTACTCACCCCTCCACTTT.

The chain is built from TRBV7-8 and TRBJ2-5, with 14 bases lining up with TRBD2. J lost 5 bases, V lost 4 bases, and 9 bases had no gene match. Germline V gene lookup returns CDR1 SGHVS and CDR2 FQNEAQ. The CDR3 sequence is 17 residues long. The CDR3 nucleotides are TGTGCCAGCAGCTCTCCGGGACTAGCGGGAGTGTGGGAGACCCAGTACTTC. This translates into CASSSPGLAGVWETQYF.

This sequence joins TRBV28 and TRBJ2-5, with TRBD1 matching 10 bases. CDR1 MDHEN and CDR2 SYDVKM come from the germline V gene. The ends lost 4 bases at V and 4 bases at J; junction bases unmatched: 9. The CDR3 totals 16 residues. In nucleotides, the CDR3 is TGTGCCAGCAGTTCACTCGGACAGGGGGTCTCAGAGACCCAGTACTTC. Its translation is CASSSLGQGVSETQYF.

The rearrangement links TRBV10-3 to TRBJ2-5, with TRBD2 matching 14 bases. The CDR3 spans 16 residues. V gave up 7 bases and J gave up 3 bases; unmatched junction bases: 7. Germline-derived CDR1 and CDR2 are ENHRY and SYGVKD. This chain's CDR3 is CAITPGLAGVEETQYF. CDR3 bases: TGTGCCATCACCCCGGGACTAGCGGGAGTTGAAGAGACCCAGTACTTC.

This clone was detected only once. The chain joins TRBV10-2 to TRBJ2-1, with 8 bases lining up with TRBD1. The CDR3 spans 17 residues. Trimming at V came to 2 bases and at J to 5 bases, leaving 11 bases not matched to a gene. Germline CDR1 is WSHSY and CDR2 is SAAADI. The CDR3 loop reads CASSEALLDREDNEQFF. Here the CDR3 DNA reads TGCGCCAGCAGTGAGGCCTTGCTGGACAGGGAAGACAATGAGCAGTTCTTC.

The rearrangement uses TRBV15 and TRBJ1-6; D possibly corresponds to TRBD1 (5 bases). The V end lost 0 bases, the J end lost 6 bases, and 18 bases lay between the germline ends. The length of the CDR3 is 18 residues. Germline CDR1 reads LNHNV; CDR2 reads YYDKDF (reference sequence). The CDR3 region has the DNA TGTGCCACCAGCAGAGATCCGGGACTCCGAAAGGGTAATTCACCCCTCCACTTT. Residues: CATSRDPGLRKGNSPLHF.

This chain joins TRBV5-1 and TRBJ2-6, with D hard to call. CDR1 SGHRS and CDR2 YFSETQ come from the germline V gene. The CDR3 is 16 amino acids. V was shortened by 0 bases and J by 0 bases, with 7 bases between the two germline ends. CDR3 region: CASSLDSGSGANVLTF. As DNA, the CDR3 is TGCGCCAGCAGCTTGGATTCAGGCTCTGGGGCCAACGTCCTGACTTTC.

Here the CDR3 reads CAITPGLAGGPNTGELFF. The CDR3 region has the DNA TGTGCCATCACTCCCGGACTAGCGGGGGGCCCCAACACCGGGGAGCTGTTTTTT. This chain uses TRBV10-3 with TRBJ2-2; 14 bases map to TRBD2. Unmatched junction bases numbered 9, after V lost 7 bases and J lost 2 bases. Germline V CDR1 and CDR2: ENHRY, SYGVKD. The CDR3 loop spans 18 amino acids.